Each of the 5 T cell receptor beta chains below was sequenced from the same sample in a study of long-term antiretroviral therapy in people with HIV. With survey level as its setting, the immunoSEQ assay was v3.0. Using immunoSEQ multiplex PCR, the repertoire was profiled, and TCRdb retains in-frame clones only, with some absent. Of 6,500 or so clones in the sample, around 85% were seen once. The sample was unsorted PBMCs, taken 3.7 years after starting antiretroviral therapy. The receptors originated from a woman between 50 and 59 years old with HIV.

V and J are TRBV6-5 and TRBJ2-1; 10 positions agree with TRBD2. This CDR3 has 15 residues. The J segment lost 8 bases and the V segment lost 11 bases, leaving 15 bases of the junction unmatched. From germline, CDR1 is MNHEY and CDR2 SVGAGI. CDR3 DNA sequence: TGTGCCGCACAAGGAGCGGGAGGGCCAATACATGAGCAGTTCTTC. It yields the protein CAAQGAGGPIHEQFF.

The CDR3 DNA sequence: TGTGCCAGCTCAGCGCAAGAGACCCAGTACTTC. It codes for CASSAQETQYF. The V gene is TRBV18, the J gene TRBJ2-5; D call uncertain. Germline-derived CDR1 and CDR2 are KGHSH and LQKENI. V was cut by 5 bases and J by 2 bases, with 3 bases left in between. The CDR3 is 11 amino acids.

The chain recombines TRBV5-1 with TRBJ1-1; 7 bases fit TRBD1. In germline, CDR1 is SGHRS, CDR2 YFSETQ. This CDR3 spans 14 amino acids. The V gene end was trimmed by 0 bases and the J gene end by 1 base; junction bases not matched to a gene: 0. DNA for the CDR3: TGCGCCAGCAGCTTGGAGGGGGCGAACACTGAAGCTTTCTTT. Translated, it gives CASSLEGANTEAFF.

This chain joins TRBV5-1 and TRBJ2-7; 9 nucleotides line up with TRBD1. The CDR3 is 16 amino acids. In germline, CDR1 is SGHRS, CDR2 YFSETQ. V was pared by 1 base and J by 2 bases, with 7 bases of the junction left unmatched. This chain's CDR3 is CASSLSPGQGTYEQYF. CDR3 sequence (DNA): TGCGCCAGCAGCTTGTCCCCGGGACAGGGTACCTACGAGCAGTACTTC.

The CDR3 bases are TGCGCCAGCAGTCAATCTAGGACAGGGGTGGGGGGAACCAATCAGCCCCAGCATTTT. Its protein product is CASSQSRTGVGGTNQPQHF. The gene calls are TRBV23-1 and TRBJ1-5; 9 positions match TRBD1. TRBV23-1 has ORF status, its function being uncertain. V lost 0 bases and J lost 3; bases outside the gene matches: 12. The CDR3 consists of 19 residues.